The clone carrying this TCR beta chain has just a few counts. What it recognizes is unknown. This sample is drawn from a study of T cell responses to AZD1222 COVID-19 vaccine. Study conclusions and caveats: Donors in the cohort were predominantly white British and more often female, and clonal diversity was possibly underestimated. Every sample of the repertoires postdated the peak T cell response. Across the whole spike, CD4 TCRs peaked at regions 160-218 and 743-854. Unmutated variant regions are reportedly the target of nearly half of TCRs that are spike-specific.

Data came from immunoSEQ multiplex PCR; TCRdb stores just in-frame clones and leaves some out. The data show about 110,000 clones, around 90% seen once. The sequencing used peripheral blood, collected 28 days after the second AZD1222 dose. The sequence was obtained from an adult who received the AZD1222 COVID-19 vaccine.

The CDR3 bases are TGTGCCAGCACTCTGGGGGGTGAGCAGTTCTTC. It encodes CASTLGGEQFF. This chain joins TRBV2 and TRBJ2-1, with D possibly being TRBD2 (6 bases). The CDR3 runs to 11 residues. The V gene's germline CDR1 is SNHLY and CDR2 FYNNEI. The germline V and J ends were trimmed by 7 bases and 9 bases, with 10 bases remaining between them.